Sequencing of this T cell receptor (beta chain) was carried out in a study of control samples from healthy donors and cancer patients. This clone was observed a single time. This CDR3 has 13 residues. V dropped 3 bases and J dropped 7; count of bases not matched to a gene: 5. CDR1 is MRHNA and CDR2 is SNTAGT in the germline V gene. This table comes from immunoSEQ multiplex PCR, and its TCRdb copy is limited to in-frame clones, with some not included. The repertoire consists of over 150,000 clones, with less than 95% occurring once and the leading ten covering 12% to 15%. Specimen: PBMCs. V usage is TRBV6-4 and J usage is TRBJ1-2, with 7 bases identical to TRBD1. The receptor's source is a man aged 55 to 70 with colorectal cancer. The CDR3 sequence: CASSESGTVGYTF. CDR3 DNA sequence: TGTGCCAGCAGTGAGTCCGGGACAGTTGGCTACACCTTC.